These 25 T cell receptor beta chains were all obtained from the same sample, sequenced in a study of T-cell reconstitution after alpha-beta-depleted transplantation in children (dated by TCRdb to about 2016). Libraries were built with PCR. TCRdb lists the instrument as Illumina HiSeq 2500. To normalize quantification of the TCRbeta repertoire, the TCR libraries were built with molecular barcoding that relied on unique molecular identifiers. The public reads were run again by TCRdb, first through fastp at Q25 and then through MiXCR, and only productive beta chains were kept. Rows are combined by CDR3 protein, so each entry shows the most common genes and DNA. Present in this sample are about 200,000 distinct CDR3 sequences, 6.3% of which were seen just once. Around 4.1% of the sample is taken by the ten largest. The sample's treatment or condition, from its label and the paper: allogeneic hematopoietic cell transplantation with graft depleted of TCRalphabeta T cells and CD19 B cells.

The sequencing used PBMCs, collected before TCRalphabeta/CD19-depleted stem cell transplant. Source of these receptors: a girl under two years old with combined immunodeficiency, due to receive a stem cell transplant.

This clonotype was found many times. This chain links TRBV15 with TRBJ2-2; D possibly matches TRBD1 or TRBD2 (5 bases each). The CDR3 sequence is 15 residues long. V was cut by 5 bases and J by 6 bases, with 16 bases left in between. Germline loops: CDR1 LNHNV, CDR2 YYDKDF (reference sequence). The CDR3 spells CATSGTPKVAGELFF. Written as DNA, the CDR3 is TGTGCCACCAGCGGGACCCCAAAGGTGGCCGGGGAGCTGTTTTTT.

This clonotype was recorded many times. The chain has TRBV4-3 and TRBJ1-6, with TRBD1 matching over 10 bases. Germline loops: CDR1 LGHNA, CDR2 YSLEER. The V segment lost 3 bases and the J segment 11 bases; nucleotides outside the gene matches: 1. This CDR3 is 13 amino acids long. The DNA for the CDR3 is TGCGCCAGCAGCCAGGGACAGGGGACACCCCTCCACTTT. Its protein is CASSQGQGTPLHF.

This clonotype was seen many times. The chain has TRBV20-1 and TRBJ2-1; D possibly corresponds to TRBD1 (6 bases). This CDR3 comprises 15 residues. V dropped 3 bases and J dropped 4 bases, with 16 bases sitting between them. Germline-derived CDR1 and CDR2 are DFQATT and SNEGSKA (reference sequence). The CDR3 DNA follows: TGCAGTGCTAGGCCCCGACAGGACCCTTACAATGAGCAGTTCTTC. Residues: CSARPRQDPYNEQFF.

The rearrangement uses TRBV20-1 and TRBJ1-5; D perhaps matches TRBD1 (5 bases). This CDR3 has 16 residues. CDR1 and CDR2 from the germline V gene are DFQATT and SNEGSKA (reference sequence). Between the trimmed V and J ends, which lost 0 bases and 3 bases, there was a span of 15 bases. CDR3 coding DNA: TGCAGTGCTAGAGACGCCCAGGGTAGGCCCAATCAGCCCCAGCATTTT. Translated: CSARDAQGRPNQPQHF.

This clonotype showed up just a few times. V gene TRBV19 combines with J gene TRBJ2-7, with D unclear. CDR1 is LNHDA, CDR2 SQIVND, per germline (reference sequence). The ends were cut back, 6 bases at V and 0 bases at J, with 12 bases in the middle. This CDR3 is built from 14 residues. The CDR3 DNA reads as TGTGCCAGTAGCCAAGGGTCGGGCTCCTACGAGCAGTACTTC. As protein: CASSQGSGSYEQYF.

The genes are TRBV5-1 and TRBJ2-7; tentatively, D is TRBD2 (7 bases). CDR3 length: 16 residues. Germline lookup yields CDR1 SGHRS and CDR2 YFSETQ. V shed 1 base and J shed 0 bases, with 14 bases lying between them. The CDR3 bases are TGCGCCAGCAGCTTGTCCGGGGGGCGTAGCTCCTACGAGCAGTACTTC. Its translation: CASSLSGGRSSYEQYF.

Here the CDR3 DNA reads TGTGCCAGCAGTTTTGAGCTGACTAGCGGGAGGGCGGGGGGTACCGGGGAGCTGTTTTTT. Protein sequence: CASSFELTSGRAGGTGELFF. This chain uses TRBV12-3 or TRBV12-4 with TRBJ2-2; 14 positions match TRBD2. The J segment lost 5 bases and the V segment lost 3 bases, leaving 14 bases of the junction unmatched. The CDR3 has 20 residues.

This clonotype was detected many times. The J gene is TRBJ2-7, the V gene TRBV7-2; a possible D gene is TRBD2 (6 bases). CDR3 size: 15 residues. Trimming cost V 4 bases and J 0 bases, with 13 bases left between them. Germline CDR1 SGHTA, CDR2 FQGNSA. This chain's CDR3 is CASSSSGVTSYEQYF. The CDR3 DNA sequence: TGTGCCAGCAGCTCATCGGGGGTCACCTCCTACGAGCAGTACTTC. The complete variable domain, with remaining parts taken from reference TRBV7-2 and TRBJ2-7, reads GAGVSQSPSNKVTEKGKDVELRCDPISGHTALYWYRQSLGQGLEFLIYFQGNSAPDKSGLPSDRFSAERTGGSVSTLTIQRTQQEDSAVYLCASSSSGVTSYEQYFGPGTRLTVT.

This clonotype was counted at least ten times. The rearrangement links TRBV28 to TRBJ1-1; D not resolved. The CDR3 contains 17 residues. From germline, CDR1 is MDHEN and CDR2 SYDVKM. Deletions cut 2 bases from V and 4 bases from J, with 20 bases between. CDR3 nucleotide sequence: TGTGCCAGCAGTTTAGACGGGGTAGGGAGTTATGGCACTGAAGCTTTCTTT. It encodes CASSLDGVGSYGTEAFF.

The sample holds many counts of this clonotype. The chain recombines TRBV28 with TRBJ2-3, with TRBD2 identical over 9 bases. CDR1 MDHEN and CDR2 SYDVKM come from the germline V gene. This CDR3 contains 20 residues. Trimming at V came to 3 bases and at J to 2 bases, leaving 18 bases not matched to a gene. The CDR3 loop is CASSFRGLAGYLRDTDTQYF. The CDR3 DNA reads as TGTGCCAGCAGTTTCCGGGGCCTAGCGGGATATTTACGCGACACAGATACGCAGTATTTT.

This clonotype came up many times. The V and J genes are TRBV9 and TRBJ1-1; D not certain. The V and J ends lost 6 bases and 1 base respectively, with 16 bases between them. The CDR3 has 15 amino acids. The germline gives CDR1 SGDLS, CDR2 YYNGEE. The CDR3 here is CASTPDPRGNTEAFF. CDR3 in DNA: TGTGCCAGCACTCCAGACCCCCGGGGGAACACTGAAGCTTTCTTT.

This clonotype showed up many times. This chain connects TRBV7-9 to TRBJ2-3; tentative D call: TRBD1 (6 bases). CDR1 and CDR2 (germline): SEHNR, FQNEAQ (reference sequence). The CDR3 is made up of 15 amino acids. Trimming left V 5 bases short and J 2 bases short, with 14 bases between. The CDR3 DNA follows: TGTGCCAGCAGCACATCCAGGGGCCCCACAGATACGCAGTATTTT. The encoded protein is CASSTSRGPTDTQYF.

This clonotype showed up many times. This sequence joins TRBV16 and TRBJ2-7; D unclear. The CDR3 consists of 16 residues. V lost 0 bases, J lost 0 bases, and 12 bases lay in between. Germline loops: CDR1 KGHSY, CDR2 FQNENV. CDR3 in DNA: TGTGCCAGCAGCCAATCGATGAGACCGACCTCCTACGAGCAGTACTTC. It is translated as CASSQSMRPTSYEQYF.

The rearrangement links TRBV2 to TRBJ2-1; D uncertain. This CDR3 contains 14 residues. V lost 8 bases and J 0 bases, leaving 11 bases between the germline ends. Germline loops: CDR1 SNHLY, CDR2 FYNNEI. CDR3 DNA: TGTGCCAGCTTCCTGGCCAGCTCCTACAATGAGCAGTTCTTC. Its translation is CASFLASSYNEQFF.

Many counts were recorded for this clonotype. The chain is built from TRBV6-2 or TRBV6-3 and TRBJ2-1, with D hard to call. Trimming cost V 3 bases and J 6 bases, with 9 bases left between them. Germline loops: CDR1 MNHEY, CDR2 SVGEGT. This CDR3 spans 13 amino acids. CDR3 bases: TGTGCCAGCAGTTATCGAAGCCTCAATGAGCAGTTCTTC. Its translation: CASSYRSLNEQFF.

This clonotype was seen ten or more times. CDR3: CASSPNRAGNTIYF. DNA for the CDR3: TGTGCCAGCAGCCCTAACAGGGCTGGAAACACCATATATTTT. The J gene is TRBJ1-3, the V gene TRBV4-2, with a possible D match to TRBD1 (6 bases). V lost 4 bases to trimming and J lost 2 bases, with 9 bases between them. CDR1 and CDR2 from the germline V gene are LGHNA and YNFKEQ. The CDR3 sequence is 14 residues long.

This clonotype was seen repeatedly, ten times or more. The V and J genes are TRBV7-2 and TRBJ2-7, with 10 positions matching TRBD2. With V trimmed by 0 bases and J by 3 bases, 5 bases remained unmatched. The CDR3 is 16 residues long. Per germline, CDR1 SGHTA and CDR2 FQGNSA. The CDR3 DNA reads as TGTGCCAGCAGCTTAGCCTCCGGGACTAGCGACTACGAGCAGTACTTC. This sequence encodes CASSLASGTSDYEQYF.

The sample holds many counts of this clonotype. The rearrangement uses TRBV5-8 and TRBJ1-5; D is perhaps TRBD1 (5 bases). The CDR3 spans 14 residues. V lost 1 base and J 6 bases, leaving 11 bases between the germline ends. Germline CDR1 and CDR2: SGHTS and YDEGEE. The CDR3 reads CASSLWGSGQPQHF. The CDR3 nucleotides read TGTGCCAGCAGCTTGTGGGGGTCGGGTCAGCCCCAGCATTTT.

This clonotype has at least ten counts. The chain links TRBV5-1 to TRBJ2-7; D possibly uses TRBD1 or TRBD2 (5 bases each). V was trimmed by 2 bases and J by 4 bases, leaving 13 bases between them. Germline-derived CDR1 and CDR2 are SGHRS and YFSETQ. This CDR3 is 14 amino acids long. The CDR3 loop is CASSFFGGAYEQYF. Here the CDR3 DNA reads TGCGCCAGCAGCTTTTTTGGGGGAGCTTACGAGCAGTACTTC.

This chain links TRBV19 with TRBJ1-5, with TRBD1 as a possible D gene (6 bases). CDR3 length: 13 residues. Germline V lookup: CDR1 LNHDA, CDR2 SQIVND (reference sequence). Trimming cost V 8 bases and J 5 bases, with 13 bases left between them. The CDR3 bases are TGTGCCAGTTCTTGGACAGCTTATCAGCCCCAGCATTTT. Amino acids: CASSWTAYQPQHF.

This clonotype was detected many times. The J gene is TRBJ2-1, the V gene TRBV28; 10 nucleotides align to TRBD1. The CDR3 totals 18 residues. CDR1 MDHEN and CDR2 SYDVKM come from the germline V gene. Trimming cost V 1 base and J 8 bases; bases outside gene matches: 14. The CDR3 nucleotides are TGTGCCAGCAGTTTATTTATGTCCCGGGACAGGGGATTCGATGAGCAGTTCTTC. Translation gives CASSLFMSRDRGFDEQFF.

This clonotype showed up many times. The V gene is TRBV27, the J gene TRBJ2-2, with 7 nucleotides matching TRBD1. The length of the CDR3 is 16 residues. Germline CDR1 is MNHEY and CDR2 is SMNVEV (reference sequence). The J segment lost 7 bases and the V segment lost 4 bases, leaving 12 bases of the junction unmatched. This chain's CDR3 is CASSWTRQGLGGELFF. As DNA, the CDR3 is TGTGCCAGCAGTTGGACCCGACAGGGATTGGGCGGGGAGCTGTTTTTT.

In this sample, this clonotype turned up many times. V gene TRBV7-8 combines with J gene TRBJ1-1; no firm D call. Deletions cut 1 base from V and 7 bases from J, with 13 bases between. CDR1 is SGHVS, CDR2 FQNEAQ, per germline. The CDR3 contains 14 residues. The CDR3 region is CASSLDFKLVEAFF. Written as DNA, the CDR3 is TGTGCCAGCAGCTTAGATTTTAAGCTGGTTGAAGCTTTCTTT.

In its sample, this clonotype was seen many times. The chain uses TRBV4-2 and TRBJ2-1; D unresolved. CDR3 size: 15 residues. Trimming stripped 1 base from V and 0 bases from J, with 7 bases between. Germline V CDR1 and CDR2: LGHNA, YNFKEQ. The CDR3 bases are TGTGCCAGCAGCCAAGCACTCAGCTCCTACAATGAGCAGTTCTTC. It encodes CASSQALSSYNEQFF.

This clonotype was recorded many times. This chain joins TRBV9 and TRBJ2-1; 13 nucleotides align to TRBD2. The germline CDR1 and CDR2 sequences are SGDLS and YYNGEE. The trim removed 3 bases at V and 7 bases at J, leaving 10 bases unmatched. This CDR3 contains 17 residues. CDR3 loop: CASSEYPGLAGSNEQFF. The CDR3 DNA follows: TGTGCCAGCAGCGAGTACCCGGGACTAGCGGGGAGTAATGAGCAGTTCTTC. Looking up the rest from reference TRBV9 and TRBJ2-1 gives the full variable domain: DSGVTQTPKHLITATGQRVTLRCSPRSGDLSVYWYQQSLDQGLQFLIQYYNGEERAKGNILERFSAQQFPDLHSELNLSSLELGDSALYFCASSEYPGLAGSNEQFFGPGTRLTVL.